This T cell receptor (beta chain) was sequenced in a study of T-cell memory formation after mild COVID-19 (dated by TCRdb to about 2021). Background for the entire study: Most TCR sequence clusters were specific to one of the two donors. T-cell clones expanding and contracting after mild COVID-19 in two donors were tracked by longitudinal TCRalpha and TCRbeta repertoire sequencing. The cohort was made up of two young adult volunteers, one female and one male, who were previously healthy. What the authors observed across the whole study: SARS-CoV-2 specificity of the second-wave clones peaking on day 37 was not confirmed. Only two mild cases were covered in the study, and larger cohorts including severe cases with pre-infection samples were considered necessary. Balanced CD4/CD8 phenotypes were observed for clones contracting from day 15 to 85, whereas a bias towards CD4+ was observed for a second wave of clones expanding from day 15 to 37. Some responding clones were detected in pre-infection memory, which suggested that pre-existing cross-reactive memory T cells had joined the SARS-CoV-2 response. Contracting CD4+ clones were located mainly in the CM and EM memory subsets, whereas CD8+ clones were found to be enriched in EMRA.

Sequenced on an Illumina NovaSeq 6000. cDNA libraries for TCRalpha and TCRbeta were prepared by 5'RACE using constant-segment primers, with sample barcodes and unique molecular identifiers added. Trizol reagent was used to extract RNA from every sample. Libraries were amplified in two PCR steps, with a second sample barcode and Illumina TruSeq adapters added in the second step. Sequencing of libraries was performed on an Illumina NovaSeq with 2 x 150 bp paired-end reads. Turning to the authors' computational methods: Demultiplexing of reads and collapsing into UMI-guided consensus sequences were performed with migec v1.2.7. With mixcr v2.1.11, UMI consensuses were aligned to TRA and TRB V and J templates and assembled into clonotypes. Expanded or contracted clonotypes were those called significant by both edgeR and NoisET, with noise models trained on biological replicates. For edgeR calls, a false discovery rate-adjusted p below 0.01 and a log2 fold-change threshold of 1 were applied. As an exploratory analysis of dynamics, max-normalized trajectories of the 1000 most abundant clonotypes were examined with PCA combined with hierarchical clustering. Separately sequenced CD4+ and CD8+ repertoires were used to assign a CD4 or CD8 phenotype to each responding clone. The raw public data were reprocessed by TCRdb itself: fastp quality trimming at Q25, MiXCR clonotype calling, in-frame beta chains only. Each entry is one CDR3 protein sequence, shown with its most common DNA and genes. The V and J calls follow TCRdb's processing rather than the paper's. This sample gives under 550,000 distinct CDR3 sequences in total; approximately 18% of them show up just once. Around a fifth of the sample goes to the ten largest clones.

The germline V and J ends show losses of 2 bases and 6 bases respectively, and no gene match explains 4 bases of the junction. Including the terminal cysteine and valine, the CDR3 comprises 13 residues. Only the CDR3 DNA is retained, 39 bases long and in frame from the first base. The germline V gene sets CDR1 to MNHEY and CDR2 to SVGEGT. Comment on this clonotype: This clone's antigen is unknown. Per-nucleotide qualities are absent, and no much larger clonotype sits a single base away.

PBMCs were isolated by Ficoll-Paque density gradient centrifugation. Sequences were obtained from PBMCs or a T cell subset sorted from them (not recorded which). The rearrangement joined TRBV6-2 or TRBV6-3 to TRBJ2-7, with 7 bases aligning to TRBD1. This receptor was obtained from a man aged 18 to 35 who had mild COVID-19 (a few samples of this study predate the infection). The sample titles of this study are shuffled in the database, so cell type and time point are left out; the donor was told from shared clones. The DNA reads TGTGCCAGCAGTTACACAGGGGTAAGCGAGCAGTACGTC. The translation is CASSYTGVSEQYV.